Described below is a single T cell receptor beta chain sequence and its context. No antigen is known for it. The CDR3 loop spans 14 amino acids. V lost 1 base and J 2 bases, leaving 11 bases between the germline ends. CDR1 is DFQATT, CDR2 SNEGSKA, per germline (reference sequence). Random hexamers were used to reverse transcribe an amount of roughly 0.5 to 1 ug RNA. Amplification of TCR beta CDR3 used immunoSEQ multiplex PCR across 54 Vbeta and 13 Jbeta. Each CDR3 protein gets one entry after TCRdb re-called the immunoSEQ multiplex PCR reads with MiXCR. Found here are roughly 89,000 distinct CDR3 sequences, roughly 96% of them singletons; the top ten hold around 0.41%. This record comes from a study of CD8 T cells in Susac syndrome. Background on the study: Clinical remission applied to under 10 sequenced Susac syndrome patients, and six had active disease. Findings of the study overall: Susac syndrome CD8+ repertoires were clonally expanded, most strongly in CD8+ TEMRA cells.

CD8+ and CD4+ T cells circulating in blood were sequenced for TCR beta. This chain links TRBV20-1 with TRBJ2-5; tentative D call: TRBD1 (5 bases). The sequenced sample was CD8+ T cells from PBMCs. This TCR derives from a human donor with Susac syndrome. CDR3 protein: CSARGETAQETQYF. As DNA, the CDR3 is TGCAGTGCTAGAGGCGAGACAGCTCAAGAGACCCAGTACTTC.